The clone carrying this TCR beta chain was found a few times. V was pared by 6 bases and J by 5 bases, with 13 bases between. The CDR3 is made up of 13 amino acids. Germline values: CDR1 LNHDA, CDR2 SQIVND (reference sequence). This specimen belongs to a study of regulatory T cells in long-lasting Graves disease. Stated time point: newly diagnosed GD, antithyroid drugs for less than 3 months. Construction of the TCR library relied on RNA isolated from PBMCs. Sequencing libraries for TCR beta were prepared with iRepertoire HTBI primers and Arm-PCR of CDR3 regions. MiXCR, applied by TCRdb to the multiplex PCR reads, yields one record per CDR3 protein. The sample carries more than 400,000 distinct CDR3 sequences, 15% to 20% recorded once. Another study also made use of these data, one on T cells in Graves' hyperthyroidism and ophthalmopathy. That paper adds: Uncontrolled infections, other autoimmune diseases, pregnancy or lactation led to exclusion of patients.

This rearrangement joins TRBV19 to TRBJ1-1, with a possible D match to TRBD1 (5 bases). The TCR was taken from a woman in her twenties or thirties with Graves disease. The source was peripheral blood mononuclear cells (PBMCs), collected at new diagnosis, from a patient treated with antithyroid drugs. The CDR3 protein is CASRPGKSTEAFF. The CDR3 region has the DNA TGTGCCAGTAGGCCAGGGAAGTCGACTGAAGCTTTCTTT.